One sample yielded the 30 T cell receptor beta chains listed below, sequenced in a study of blood T cell repertoires in COVID-19. Some clones are missing from TCRdb's copy, which holds only in-frame ones; the method was immunoSEQ multiplex PCR. The table shows a few hundred thousand clones, with 85% to 90% occurring only once. The sample taken for sequencing was PBMCs or T cells enriched from blood (not recorded which). These receptors came from a woman younger than 30 with acute COVID-19.

V and J are TRBV2 and TRBJ1-2; a possible D gene is TRBD1 (6 bases). The CDR3 runs 14 residues. From germline, CDR1 is SNHLY and CDR2 FYNNEI. V was trimmed by 3 bases and J by 4 bases, leaving 12 bases between them. This CDR3 is CASSEREDSYGYTF. The CDR3 DNA sequence: TGTGCCAGCAGTGAGAGAGAGGACAGCTATGGCTACACCTTC.

The rearrangement uses TRBV28 and TRBJ2-7; 7 positions match TRBD1. Germline V gene lookup returns CDR1 MDHEN and CDR2 SYDVKM. V lost 3 bases, J lost 6 bases, and 11 bases stayed unmatched. This CDR3 comprises 15 residues. This CDR3 reads CASSFEAGGDGEQYF. The CDR3 coding sequence is TGTGCCAGCAGTTTCGAAGCAGGGGGAGATGGCGAGCAGTACTTC.

The CDR3 bases are TGCAGCGTAGCCTGGGACTCCCCCGCGGGCACAGATACGCAGTATTTT. Amino acid sequence: CSVAWDSPAGTDTQYF. J is TRBJ2-3 and V is TRBV29-1; D possibly corresponds to TRBD2 (6 bases). V shed 6 bases and J shed 1 base, with 20 bases lying between them. In germline, CDR1 is SQVTM, CDR2 ANQGSEA. There are 16 residues in the CDR3.

The V call is TRBV2, the J call TRBJ1-1; D uncertain. Germline V gene lookup returns CDR1 SNHLY and CDR2 FYNNEI. V lost 5 bases, J lost 0 bases, and 28 bases lay in between. The CDR3 is 20 residues long. CDR3 bases: TGTGCCAGCAGTTTTCGAACTTCCTCCCGGGGAAGGGAACTGAACACTGAAGCTTTCTTT. This gives the protein CASSFRTSSRGRELNTEAFF.

This sequence joins TRBV28 and TRBJ1-2; TRBD1 aligns across 10 bases. Germline lookup yields CDR1 MDHEN and CDR2 SYDVKM. The CDR3 covers 17 residues. Trimming at V came to 2 bases and at J to 7 bases, leaving 13 bases not matched to a gene. CDR3 DNA: TGTGCCAGCAGTTTACCGGGGACAGGGGCCTGGGACGGTGGCTACACCTTC. Protein product: CASSLPGTGAWDGGYTF.

V and J are TRBV2 and TRBJ2-1, with 8 nucleotides matching TRBD1. The trim removed 6 bases at V and 5 bases at J, leaving 12 bases unmatched. The CDR3 length is 16 residues. Germline CDR1 SNHLY, CDR2 FYNNEI. The CDR3 sequence: CASRLFSTGADNEQFF. The CDR3, as DNA: TGTGCCAGCAGGCTATTCTCGACAGGGGCTGACAATGAGCAGTTCTTC.

V and J are TRBV19 and TRBJ2-2, with D perhaps matching TRBD2 (6 bases). The CDR3 spans 16 residues. CDR1 and CDR2 (germline): LNHDA, SQIVND (reference sequence). V shed 3 bases and J shed 4 bases, with 15 bases lying between them. CDR3 bases: TGTGCCAGTAGTATTCTGGCGGGGTTCACCACCGGGGAGCTGTTTTTT. It encodes CASSILAGFTTGELFF.

V gene TRBV28 combines with J gene TRBJ2-7; TRBD1 matches 7 bases. There are 14 residues in the CDR3. After removal of 2 bases from V and 4 bases from J, the junction contained 5 bases not matched to a gene. Germline V CDR1 and CDR2: MDHEN, SYDVKM. The CDR3 DNA sequence: TGTGCCAGCAGTTTAAAGGGGGCGAGGTACGAGCAGTACTTC. Translation: CASSLKGARYEQYF.

The chain carries TRBV5-1 and TRBJ2-1, with TRBD2 matching over 8 bases. The germline CDR1 and CDR2 sequences are SGHRS and YFSETQ. Losses at the gene ends were 1 base for V and 4 bases for J; bases not matched to a gene: 13. This CDR3 region has 18 residues. This CDR3 reads CASSLYPGGPSGYNEQFF. In nucleotides, the CDR3 is TGCGCCAGCAGCTTGTATCCGGGGGGGCCTAGCGGTTACAATGAGCAGTTCTTC.

This chain connects TRBV27 to TRBJ2-6; 7 nucleotides align to TRBD1. J gave up 0 bases and V 5 bases, and 10 bases lay outside the gene matches. Germline V gene lookup returns CDR1 MNHEY and CDR2 SMNVEV (reference sequence). The CDR3 consists of 18 residues. The CDR3 region has the DNA TGTGCCAGCAGTGTGCAGGGGGTGCCTGGCTCTGGGGCCAACGTCCTGACTTTC. Its protein product is CASSVQGVPGSGANVLTF.

Remarks on this clone: The germline gene is not matched at one end of the junction; a read error may be the cause. In nucleotides, the CDR3 is TGTGCCAGCAACCTAGGGGACAGCCTTGAGCTGTACTTC. Encoded protein: CASNLGDSLELYF. The rearrangement links TRBV11-1 to TRBJ2-7; TRBD1 aligns across 7 bases. CDR1 and CDR2 (germline): SGHAT, FQDESV (reference sequence). There are 13 residues in the CDR3.

This chain joins TRBV12-5 and TRBJ1-1; weak D call: TRBD1 (6 bases). V lost 10 bases and J lost 4, with 13 bases in between. The CDR3 sequence is 12 residues long. Germline V gene sequence: CDR1 LGHNT, CDR2 FRNRAP. CDR3 coding DNA: TGTGCTACTTCTCGAGGGGGCACTGAAGCTTTCTTT. This translates into CATSRGGTEAFF.

The chain recombines TRBV7-9 with TRBJ2-5; 10 bases agree with TRBD2. The CDR3 runs to 16 residues. Looked up from germline, CDR1 is SEHNR and CDR2 is FQNEAQ (reference sequence). With 2 bases clipped from V and 4 bases from J, the junction kept 7 bases outside the gene matches. As DNA, the CDR3 is TGTGCCAGCAGCTTATCTATACTAGCGGGGCGAGAGACCCAGTACTTC. This codes for CASSLSILAGRETQYF. The complete variable domain, with remaining parts taken from reference TRBV7-9 and TRBJ2-5, reads DTGVSQNPRHKITKRGQNVTFRCDPISEHNRLYWYRQTLGQGPEFLTYFQNEAQLEKSRLLSDRFSAERPKGSFSTLEIQRTEQGDSAMYLCASSLSILAGRETQYFGPGTRLLVL.

This chain joins TRBV7-9 and TRBJ2-3; TRBD2 matches 7 bases. This CDR3 is 17 amino acids long. The ends lost 0 bases at V and 6 bases at J; junction bases unmatched: 12. The germline V gene has CDR1 SEHNR and CDR2 FQNEAQ (reference sequence). The CDR3 DNA follows: TGTGCCAGCAGCTTAGCCTTCCTAGCGGACCCCCGGGATACGCAGTATTTT. Protein sequence: CASSLAFLADPRDTQYF.

This sequence joins TRBV19 and TRBJ2-7; no firm D call. In germline, CDR1 is LNHDA, CDR2 SQIVND (reference sequence). V lost 3 bases, J lost 0 bases, and 6 bases lay in between. The length of the CDR3 is 13 residues. In DNA form, the CDR3 reads TGTGCCAGTAGTATGGTGAGCTCCTACGAGCAGTACTTC. This codes for CASSMVSSYEQYF.

The chain recombines TRBV2 with TRBJ2-3; D gene unclear. The CDR3 sequence is 17 residues long. Germline loops: CDR1 SNHLY, CDR2 FYNNEI. V was trimmed by 0 bases and J by 0 bases, leaving 13 bases between them. The CDR3 nucleotides read TGTGCCAGCAGTGAAGCGATCGGTAGCAGCAGCACAGATACGCAGTATTTT. Amino acid sequence: CASSEAIGSSSTDTQYF.

The chain links TRBV27 to TRBJ2-7; 7 bases match TRBD2. J was trimmed by 4 bases and V by 0 bases; bases with no gene match: 12. CDR3 length: 17 residues. Germline assignment: CDR1 MNHEY and CDR2 SMNVEV (reference sequence). In nucleotides, the CDR3 is TGTGCCAGCAGTTTATCCTCTGGGGGGGAAGCGGAATACGAGCAGTACTTC. Translating gives CASSLSSGGEAEYEQYF.

This chain links TRBV5-1 with TRBJ2-2, with a weak D call TRBD1 (6 bases). The CDR3 contains 14 residues. With 4 bases removed from V and 8 bases from J, the gap between germline ends came to 15 bases. Germline V gene lookup returns CDR1 SGHRS and CDR2 YFSETQ. In DNA form, the CDR3 reads TGCGCCAGCAGCCTTTCCGGACAGTCGGGGGAGCTGTTTTTT. Translated, it gives CASSLSGQSGELFF.

The chain carries TRBV7-6 and TRBJ2-7; a weak D match, TRBD1 (6 bases). Deletions cut 5 bases from V and 6 bases from J, with 14 bases between. The germline V gene has CDR1 SGHVS and CDR2 FNYEAQ. This CDR3 comprises 13 residues. The CDR3, as DNA: TGTGCCAGCAGCAAGACCGGACAGCTCGAGCAGTACTTC. It encodes CASSKTGQLEQYF.

The V gene is TRBV1, the J gene TRBJ1-2; the DNA was not compared with TRBD1, the D call given in the table. TRBV1 is an annotated pseudogene. This CDR3 has 16 residues. CDR3 in amino acids: CTSSLKEGQGNYGYTF. CDR3 coding DNA: TGCACCAGCAGCTTAAAAGAGGGACAGGGTAACTATGGCTACACCTTC.

The gene calls are TRBV18 and TRBJ1-3; maybe TRBD1 (6 bases). Germline assignment: CDR1 KGHSH and CDR2 LQKENI. V lost 2 bases and J 4 bases, leaving 15 bases between the germline ends. This CDR3 region has 16 residues. CDR3 nucleotides: TGTGCCAGCTCACCAATGGACAGCCGGGCCGGAAACACCATATATTTT. Its protein product is CASSPMDSRAGNTIYF.

The rearrangement uses TRBV21-1 and TRBJ2-3; the table's D call, TRBD2, was not checked against the DNA. TRBV21-1 is termed a pseudogene. The CDR3 runs 15 residues. For the CDR3, the DNA is TGTGGTCAGCGGGTTGGGCATTTAAGCACAGATACGCAGTATTTT. Protein product: CGQRVGHLSTDTQYF.

A word on this clone: The same CDR3 also results from other DNA sequences found in this sample. The chain uses TRBV6-1 and TRBJ1-1, with a weak D call TRBD1 (6 bases). V lost 1 base and J lost 2, with 11 bases in between. The CDR3 sequence is 15 residues long. In germline, CDR1 is MNHNS, CDR2 SASEGT. Written as DNA, the CDR3 is TGTGCCAGCAGTGAAGGAGCGGGGGGCAACACTGAAGCTTTCTTT. Translation: CASSEGAGGNTEAFF.

This chain uses TRBV27 with TRBJ2-7; 12 bases line up with TRBD2. The CDR3 totals 14 residues. Germline-derived CDR1 and CDR2 are MNHEY and SMNVEV (reference sequence). After removal of 8 bases from V and 4 bases from J, the junction contained 6 bases not matched to a gene. CDR3 coding DNA: TGTGCCAGCGCTTTCCTAGCGGGAGGGTACGAGCAGTACTTC. This sequence encodes CASAFLAGGYEQYF.

V is TRBV25-1 and J is TRBJ1-5; 7 bases are shared with TRBD1. This CDR3 spans 14 amino acids. The germline CDR1 and CDR2 sequences are MGHDK and SYGVNS. Losses at the gene ends were 5 bases for V and 6 bases for J; bases not matched to a gene: 7. DNA for the CDR3: TGTGCCAGCAGTCGACAGGGTCAGGGTCAGCCCCAGCATTTT. It yields the protein CASSRQGQGQPQHF.

The genes are TRBV11-2 and TRBJ2-5, with D unclear. Germline V lookup: CDR1 SGHAT, CDR2 FQNNGV. There are 12 residues in the CDR3. V was pared by 5 bases and J by 2 bases, with 6 bases between. This chain's CDR3 is CASSPIQETQYF. The CDR3 coding sequence is TGTGCCAGCAGCCCCATTCAAGAGACCCAGTACTTC.

CDR3 bases: TGTGCCAGCAGTTACCCAAACCCGGGACTAGCGGGGTACAACTACGAGCAGTACTTC. This encodes CASSYPNPGLAGYNYEQYF. The chain joins TRBV6-2 or TRBV6-3 to TRBJ2-7, with 13 bases aligning to TRBD2. This CDR3 spans 19 amino acids. Trimming at V came to 2 bases and at J to 3 bases, leaving 13 bases not matched to a gene. CDR1 and CDR2 from the germline V gene are MNHEY and SVGEGT.

This clone turned up a few times. The chain is built from TRBV27 and TRBJ1-1, with D unresolved. Germline V gives CDR1 MNHEY, CDR2 SMNVEV (reference sequence). CDR3 length: 15 residues. The V end was cut by 6 bases, the J end by 1 base, with 15 bases between. CDR3 region: CASSLVPLANTEAFF. DNA for the CDR3: TGTGCCAGCAGCCTAGTACCGCTGGCGAACACTGAAGCTTTCTTT.

V is TRBV19 and J is TRBJ2-1, with 14 nucleotides matching TRBD2. The CDR3 loop spans 20 amino acids. V shed 6 bases and J 6 bases; nucleotides not matched to a gene: 19. Germline CDR1 LNHDA, CDR2 SQIVND (reference sequence). CDR3 in amino acids: CASREPGLAGVLAKCNEQFF. CDR3 DNA sequence: TGTGCCAGTAGGGAACCGGGACTAGCGGGAGTTCTTGCTAAGTGCAATGAGCAGTTCTTC.

The gene calls are TRBV4-1 and TRBJ1-4, with 10 bases lining up with TRBD1. J lost 5 bases, V lost 6 bases, and 3 bases had no gene match. CDR1 is MGHRA, CDR2 YSYEKL, per germline. The CDR3 extends over 14 amino acids. The CDR3 here is CASSMGQGNEKLFF. The CDR3 nucleotides read TGCGCCAGCAGTATGGGACAGGGGAATGAAAAACTGTTTTTT.